These 20 T cell receptor beta chains share one sample of origin, sequenced in a study of neurological immune-mediated disorders. TCRdb re-called the 5' RACE reads through MiXCR, storing one row per CDR3 protein. The table lists roughly 21,000 distinct CDR3 sequences, around a sixth of them singletons. Sample: CD8+ T cells from blood. All receptors derive from a woman aged 18-29 years with multiple sclerosis.

This clonotype was seen many times. The V and J genes are TRBV5-1 and TRBJ2-5; D call uncertain. Germline V lookup: CDR1 SGHRS, CDR2 YFSETQ. V was clipped by 1 base and J by 2 bases, with 9 bases between them. The CDR3 runs to 14 residues. The CDR3 DNA reads as TGCGCCAGCAGCTTGTGGCAGCCTCAAGAGACCCAGTACTTC. It yields the protein CASSLWQPQETQYF.

The CDR3 region has the DNA TGTGCCAGCAGTTTGGAGGGTACTGGAAACACCATATATTTT. Translation gives CASSLEGTGNTIYF. J is TRBJ1-3 and V is TRBV27; no clear D. V shed 3 bases and J shed 2 bases, with 8 bases lying between them. There are 14 residues in the CDR3. Germline CDR1 MNHEY, CDR2 SMNVEV (reference sequence).

This clonotype is categorized as medium-sized. The chain carries TRBV4-3 and TRBJ1-1; D unclear. Germline V gene data show CDR1 as LGHNA and CDR2 as YSLEER. Trimming took off 4 bases at V and 5 bases at J, with 17 bases between the two ends. This CDR3 comprises 15 residues. The CDR3 here is CASSPKRGLRTEAFF. The CDR3 DNA follows: TGCGCCAGCAGCCCCAAGCGGGGATTACGAACTGAAGCTTTCTTT.

This clonotype was counted many times. This chain links TRBV4-1 with TRBJ2-1; TRBD1 is a possible D gene (5 bases). The CDR3 sequence is 13 residues long. Germline V lookup: CDR1 MGHRA, CDR2 YSYEKL. V lost 2 bases to trimming and J lost 7 bases, with 9 bases between them. CDR3 loop: CASSQLSGNEQFF. The CDR3 coding sequence is TGCGCCAGCAGCCAACTGTCAGGGAATGAGCAGTTCTTC.

The chain carries TRBV14 and TRBJ2-2; 8 positions agree with TRBD1. This CDR3 is built from 15 residues. CDR1 and CDR2 from the germline V gene are SGHDN and FVKESK. Trimming cost V 4 bases and J 2 bases; bases outside gene matches: 3. CDR3: CASSPGQENTGELFF. The CDR3 nucleotides read TGTGCCAGCAGCCCGGGACAGGAAAACACCGGGGAGCTGTTTTTT.

This chain joins TRBV12-3 or TRBV12-4 and TRBJ2-7; no clear D. This CDR3 spans 12 amino acids. Trimming left V 1 base short and J 0 bases short, with 1 base between. CDR3 bases: TGTGCCAGCAGTTTAGTCTCCTACGAGCAGTACTTC. It codes for CASSLVSYEQYF.

The chain recombines TRBV6-5 with TRBJ1-3; D unclear. Germline V CDR1 and CDR2: MNHEY, SVGAGI. The CDR3 runs 15 residues. V was shortened by 2 bases and J by 0 bases, with 8 bases between the two germline ends. The DNA of the CDR3 is TGTGCCAGCAGTTACCGCCCAAGCTCTGGAAACACCATATATTTT. This codes for CASSYRPSSGNTIYF.

This clonotype appeared many times. J is TRBJ2-1 and V is TRBV27; maybe TRBD2 (6 bases). The ends were cut back, 2 bases at V and 7 bases at J, with 15 bases in the middle. This CDR3 is built from 15 residues. Per the germline V gene, CDR1 is MNHEY and CDR2 is SMNVEV (reference sequence). The CDR3 loop reads CASSLGSGVGNEQFF. The CDR3 DNA reads as TGTGCCAGCAGTTTAGGATCGGGAGTAGGAAATGAGCAGTTCTTC.

This clonotype was seen repeatedly, ten times or more. The gene calls are TRBV7-9 and TRBJ2-1, with TRBD1 identical over 8 bases. The CDR3 loop spans 16 amino acids. Germline V gene sequence: CDR1 SEHNR, CDR2 FQNEAQ (reference sequence). Trimming removed 5 bases from V and 2 bases from J; junction bases left unmatched: 8. The CDR3 DNA reads as TGTGCCAGCAGCCTTCCGGACAGGGCGCCCTACAATGAGCAGTTCTTC. Amino acids: CASSLPDRAPYNEQFF.

This clonotype was seen only once. The chain joins TRBV14 to TRBJ1-4; D is possibly TRBD1 (5 bases). This CDR3 comprises 12 residues. Germline CDR1 and CDR2: SGHDN and FVKESK. The V and J ends lost 0 bases and 13 bases respectively, with 9 bases between them. DNA for the CDR3: TGTGCCAGCAGCCAAGAGGGGAGGGGACTGTTTTTT. Amino acids: CASSQEGRGLFF.

The rearrangement uses TRBV11-3 and TRBJ2-1, with D possibly matching TRBD2 (5 bases). The CDR3 spans 15 residues. The V and J ends lost 1 base and 4 bases respectively, with 11 bases between them. CDR1 and CDR2 (germline): SGHNT, YENEEA. The DNA for the CDR3 is TGTGCCAGCAGCTTAGGACCAGGACTGTACAATGAGCAGTTCTTC. Translating it yields CASSLGPGLYNEQFF.

Within the sample, this clonotype is medium-sized. This chain connects TRBV29-1 to TRBJ1-1, with D possibly TRBD1 on 5 matching bases. The germline V gene encodes CDR1 SQVTM and CDR2 ANQGSEA. CDR3 length: 12 amino acids. The germline V and J ends were trimmed by 3 bases and 2 bases, with 7 bases remaining between them. The chain's CDR3 is CSVEGDNTEAFF. The DNA for the CDR3 is TGCAGCGTTGAGGGGGACAACACTGAAGCTTTCTTT. Looking up the rest from reference TRBV29-1 and TRBJ1-1 gives the full variable domain: SAVISQKPSRDICQRGTSLTIQCQVDSQVTMMFWYRQQPGQSLTLIATANQGSEATYESGFVIDKFPISRPNLTFSTLTVSNMSPEDSSIYLCSVEGDNTEAFFGQGTRLTVV.

This chain connects TRBV7-2 to TRBJ2-7; D is uncertain. This CDR3 comprises 13 residues. Germline V gene data show CDR1 as SGHTA and CDR2 as FQGNSA. V lost 1 base and J lost 1, with 5 bases in between. Written as DNA, the CDR3 is TGTGCCAGCAGCTTAGGTCATTCCTACGAGCAGTACTTC. Translation: CASSLGHSYEQYF.

This clonotype was counted at least ten times. The rearrangement joins TRBV7-9 to TRBJ1-1; D is unresolved. Trimming took 8 bases from V and 1 from J, leaving 11 bases between them. Germline V lookup: CDR1 SEHNR, CDR2 FQNEAQ (reference sequence). The CDR3 sequence is 13 residues long. The DNA for the CDR3 is TGTGCCAGCGTACTCGGGAGGAACACTGAAGCTTTCTTT. It specifies CASVLGRNTEAFF.

This clonotype has only one observation. The DNA is omitted, as the CDR3 cannot be located on it reliably, and the CDR3 follows TCRdb's listing. The chain links TRBV9 to TRBJ2-5; the table's D call of TRBD2 was not tested on the DNA. Germline V gene sequence: CDR1 SGDLS, CDR2 YYNGEE. With termini counted, the CDR3 has 22 amino acids. CDR3 region: CASSIYLCSTDSAEENQETQYF.

This clonotype showed up many times. The chain carries TRBV27 and TRBJ1-6; D call uncertain. There are 13 residues in the CDR3. Trimming stripped 5 bases from V and 6 bases from J, with 8 bases between. The germline CDR1 and CDR2 sequences are MNHEY and SMNVEV (reference sequence). The CDR3 sequence: CASSILTNSPLHF. The CDR3 DNA sequence: TGTGCCAGCAGTATTCTCACTAATTCACCCCTCCACTTT.

This clonotype occurred many times. This chain uses TRBV29-1 with TRBJ2-2; no firm D call. Germline CDR1 is SQVTM and CDR2 is ANQGSEA. The CDR3 loop spans 14 amino acids. Deletions cut 6 bases from V and 0 bases from J, with 11 bases between. CDR3 coding DNA: TGCAGCGTCCATACCCCAACGAACACCGGGGAGCTGTTTTTT. Its protein product is CSVHTPTNTGELFF.

The chain couples TRBV15 to TRBJ1-5, with D possibly matching TRBD1 (6 bases). Trimming took off 0 bases at V and 6 bases at J, with 15 bases between the two ends. This CDR3 has 16 amino acids. Germline V gene sequence: CDR1 LNHNV, CDR2 YYDKDF (reference sequence). The CDR3 nucleotides read TGTGCCACCAGCAGAGAGTTTGGGGTACAGGGTCAGCCCCAGCATTTT. Amino acids: CATSREFGVQGQPQHF.

The chain links TRBV7-9 to TRBJ2-1, with D hard to call. In germline, CDR1 is SEHNR, CDR2 FQNEAQ (reference sequence). The CDR3 loop spans 12 amino acids. The V and J ends lost 5 bases and 15 bases respectively, with 17 bases between them. DNA of the CDR3: TGTGCCAGCAGCCAATCCCTGGGCCTGGCGTTCTTC. Protein: CASSQSLGLAFF.

In this sample, this clonotype turned up many times. V gene TRBV7-9 combines with J gene TRBJ2-1; tentatively, D is TRBD1 (5 bases). Germline V gene sequence: CDR1 SEHNR, CDR2 FQNEAQ (reference sequence). V shed 1 base and J shed 8 bases, with 9 bases lying between them. The CDR3 length is 13 residues. The CDR3 is CASSLGWGYEQFF. For the CDR3, the DNA is TGTGCCAGCAGCTTAGGATGGGGCTATGAGCAGTTCTTC.